The rows below give T cell receptor beta chains drawn from one sample of a study of T cells after yellow fever vaccination. TCRdb called the 5' RACE reads again in MiXCR, with one record for every CDR3 protein. This table has hundreds of thousands of distinct CDR3 sequences, roughly 12% appearing once. Sequenced material: PBMCs, taken on the day of the yellow fever booster vaccination. These receptors all come from a man aged 30 to 39 who received the YFV17D yellow fever vaccine. CDR3s include the opening cysteine and the closing phenylalanine or tryptophan. Fields, in order: J gene, V gene, D gene, clone size, CDR3 protein, CDR3 DNA. The D gene is left open where the match is weak. Expanded clones are given a class, and other clones once, few, many or no size at all.

>TRBJ2-7|TRBV27|.|.
CASSYLSTSYEQYF
TGTGCCAGCAGTTATCTGTCTACTTCATACGAGCAGTACTTC
>TRBJ2-7|TRBV18|.|.
CASSPMYGRTSYEQYF
TGTGCCAGCTCACCCATGTATGGGCGGACATCCTACGAGCAGTACTTC
>TRBJ2-1|TRBV19|TRBD2|few
CASSTGTSGLGEQFF
TGTGCCAGTAGTACCGGGACTAGCGGGTTGGGAGAGCAGTTCTTC
>TRBJ2-4|TRBV28|.|.
CASSSIGIQYF
TGTGCCAGCAGTTCTATCGGCATTCAGTACTTC
>TRBJ1-5|TRBV2|.|few
CASSAGTKGSNQPQHF
TGTGCCAGCAGTGCCGGGACTAAGGGGAGCAATCAGCCCCAGCATTTT
>TRBJ2-1|TRBV5-1|TRBD2|.
CASVGLGYNEQFF
TGCGCCAGCGTGGGACTAGGGTACAATGAGCAGTTCTTC
>TRBJ2-5|TRBV5-1|TRBD2|medium-sized
CASSPRTSGQQETQYF
TGCGCCAGCAGCCCAAGGACTAGCGGGCAACAAGAGACCCAGTACTTC
>TRBJ1-2|TRBV28|.|.
CASRRGATYGYTF
TGTGCCAGCAGAAGGGGGGCCACCTATGGCTACACCTTC
>TRBJ1-1|TRBV5-1|.|.
CASSLDTGTGEAFF
TGCGCCAGCAGCTTGGACACGGGAACGGGTGAAGCTTTCTTT
>TRBJ2-2|TRBV10-3|.|few
CASEGVGELFF
TGTGCCAGCGAAGGGGTCGGGGAGCTGTTTTTT
>TRBJ2-7|TRBV4-2|.|few
CASSQDDALAYEQYF
TGTGCCAGCAGCCAAGACGACGCGCTAGCCTACGAGCAGTACTTC
>TRBJ2-7|TRBV9|.|.
CASSVGGTGDYEQYF
TGTGCCAGCAGCGTAGGTGGGACGGGAGACTACGAGCAGTACTTC